A selection of T cell receptor beta chains follows, all from one sample in a study of blood T cell repertoires in COVID-19. Libraries were prepared by immunoSEQ multiplex PCR; TCRdb keeps only in-frame clonotypes and omits some of them. The table shows fewer than 30,000 clones, with 65% to 90% occurring only once. Sequences were obtained from peripheral blood. The receptors here all came from a human donor in a cohort sampled during active COVID-19. CDR3s include the opening cysteine and the closing phenylalanine or tryptophan. The D gene is left open where the match is weak. For some rows the clone size is stated as once, few or many, or as a class when expanded; others skip it.

>-|TRBV4-3|TRBD2|TRBJ2-3
TGCGCCAGCAGCCAAGACTGGGGGGCTAGCGGGACCTCAGATACGCAGTATTTT
CASSQDWGASGTSDTQYF
>-|TRBV2|-|TRBJ2-7
TGTGCCAGCAGTGAAGCACCGGTTAGCTCCTACGAGCAGTACTTC
CASSEAPVSSYEQYF
>-|TRBV18|TRBD2|TRBJ2-1
TGTGCCAGCGGGGGGGAGCAGAATGAGCAGTTCTTC
CASGGEQNEQFF
>-|TRBV4-1|TRBD1|TRBJ1-2
TGCGCCAGCAGCCAAGAGAGGGGGACAGGCTATGGCTACACCTTC
CASSQERGTGYGYTF
>-|TRBV6-4|TRBD1|TRBJ1-5
TGTGCCAGCACAGGGGGCGCGGGGCAGCCCCAGCATTTT
CASTGGAGQPQHF
>-|TRBV30|-|TRBJ1-1
TGTGCCTGGACTGCAAACTTACAAGCTTTCTTT
CAWTANLQAFF
>-|TRBV4-1|-|TRBJ1-5
TGCGCCAGCAGCCAAGAGGCAGGGTTGGGCAATCAGCCCCAGCATTTT
CASSQEAGLGNQPQHF
>-|TRBV6-4|-|TRBJ1-1
TGTGCCAGCAGGGGGGAGGGAACTGAAGCTTTCTTT
CASRGEGTEAFF
>few|TRBV19|TRBD1|TRBJ2-3
TGTGCCAGTAACGCCGACAGGGCAAGCACAGATACGCAGTATTTT
CASNADRASTDTQYF
>-|TRBV5-1|TRBD1|TRBJ1-6
TGCGCCAGCAGCTTGGTTCAGGGGGTGAGGAATTCACCCCTCCACTTT
CASSLVQGVRNSPLHF
>-|TRBV5-4|TRBD1|TRBJ1-5
TGTGCCAGCAGCTTACAGGGGAGCAATCAGCCCCAGCATTTT
CASSLQGSNQPQHF
>once|TRBV24-1|-|TRBJ2-2
TGTGCCACCAGTGCCGGGACAAAGAACACCGGGGAGCTGTTTTTT
CATSAGTKNTGELFF
>-|TRBV5-1|-|TRBJ1-1
TGCGCCAGCAGCTTGGAAGTCTGGCGCAGGGGGAACACTGAAGCTTTCTTT
CASSLEVWRRGNTEAFF
>-|TRBV5-5|TRBD2|TRBJ2-5
TGTGCCAGCAGCACAGGACTAGCTTGGCAAGAGACCCAGTACTTC
CASSTGLAWQETQYF
>-|TRBV10-3|TRBD1|TRBJ1-1
TGTGCCATCAGTGGGGACAGTTTTAACACTGAAGCTTTCTTT
CAISGDSFNTEAFF
>-|TRBV6-4|TRBD2|TRBJ2-2
TGTGCCAGCAGTTCCCGACTAGCGGGGGAGACCGGGGAGCTGTTTTTT
CASSSRLAGETGELFF
>-|TRBV11-2|TRBD1|TRBJ2-5
TGTGCCAGCAGCCCCGTCCGGGACAGGGCGCGAGAGACCCAGTACTTC
CASSPVRDRARETQYF
>-|TRBV14|TRBD1|TRBJ2-5
TGTGCCAGCAGCCAAGTAACAGGGGTCAGGGAGACCCAGTACTTC
CASSQVTGVRETQYF
>-|TRBV12-3/TRBV12-4|TRBD2|TRBJ2-3
TGTGCCAGCAGTTCAGCGGGAGGCGTTACGCAGTATTTT
CASSSAGGVTQYF
>-|TRBV20-1|TRBD2|TRBJ2-7
TGCAGTGCTAGTCGCCTAGCGGGGGGGTACGAGCAGTACTTC
CSASRLAGGYEQYF
>-|TRBV6-1|-|TRBJ2-2
TGTGCCAGCAGTGAAGTTTTGGGGGCCGACACCGGGGAGCTGTTTTTT
CASSEVLGADTGELFF
>-|TRBV3-1/TRBV3-2|-|TRBJ2-3
TGTGCCAGCAGCCTTCAGGGTGGCACAGATACGCAGTATTTT
CASSLQGGTDTQYF
>-|TRBV19|-|TRBJ2-7
TGTGCCAGTAGTATCACAGTTACTTCTTCCTACGAGCAGTACTTC
CASSITVTSSYEQYF
>-|TRBV15|TRBD1|TRBJ1-6
TGTGCCACCAGCTTGGACAGGGGAAATTCACCCCTCCACTTT
CATSLDRGNSPLHF
>-|TRBV7-2|-|TRBJ2-1
TGTGCCAGCAGCTCAATAGGGAGTGAACTCAATGAGCAGTTCTTC
CASSSIGSELNEQFF
>-|TRBV5-1|TRBD1|TRBJ2-1
TGCGCCAGCAGCTTGACCGGGACAGGGGGCTTAAATGAGCAGTTCTTC
CASSLTGTGGLNEQFF
>-|TRBV5-4|-|TRBJ1-2
TGTGCCAGCAGCTTTGCGAGTGCAGGGGCCCTAACTAACTATGGCTACACCTTC
CASSFASAGALTNYGYTF
>-|TRBV24-1|TRBD2|TRBJ2-7
TGTGCCACCAGTGTTAGGACTAGCGGGAGGGCCTTCTCCTACGAGCAGTACTTC
CATSVRTSGRAFSYEQYF
>-|TRBV28|TRBD1|TRBJ1-2
TGTGCCAGCAGTTTAAGACAGGGGGCCTATGGCTACACCTTC
CASSLRQGAYGYTF
>-|TRBV5-8|TRBD1|TRBJ2-3
TGTGCCAGCAGCTCCGGACAGGGGGACACAGATACGCAGTATTTT
CASSSGQGDTDTQYF
>-|TRBV11-1|TRBD2|TRBJ2-1
TGTGCCAGCAGCCTAGGGACTAGAACTTACAATGAGCAGTTCTTC
CASSLGTRTYNEQFF
>-|TRBV7-6|-|TRBJ1-3
TGTGCCAGCAGCTTAGCACTTCCGGGACAAGGAAACACCATATATTTT
CASSLALPGQGNTIYF
>-|TRBV7-9|-|TRBJ1-2
TGTGCCAGCAGTCCCGACAGCTACTATGGCTACACCTTC
CASSPDSYYGYTF
>once|TRBV25-1|-|TRBJ2-7
TGTGCCAGCATAGAAAGCGGCAGGCCCAGCGAGCAGTACTTC
CASIESGRPSEQYF
>few|TRBV5-1|-|TRBJ2-5
TGCGCCAGCAGCTTGGGGGGACAAGTCCTAACTAGGGAGCCTTTGGGGACCCAGTACTTC
CASSLGGQVLTREPLGTQYF
>-|TRBV14|-|TRBJ1-3
TGTGCCAGCAGCCAAGCGGGACTGAACTCTGGAAACACCATATATTTT
CASSQAGLNSGNTIYF
>-|TRBV4-1|TRBD1|TRBJ2-1
TGCGCCAGCAGCCAAGGATTAGGGGGCCCCCACAATGAGCAGTTCTTC
CASSQGLGGPHNEQFF
>-|TRBV30|TRBD1|TRBJ1-5
TGTGCCTGGACTCCGGGACAGGGATCGTGGCAGCCCCAGCATTTT
CAWTPGQGSWQPQHF
>-|TRBV9|TRBD1|TRBJ2-7
TGTGCCAGCAGCGTAGGGGGGACAGGGTTAATGTACGAGCAGTACTTC
CASSVGGTGLMYEQYF
>-|TRBV29-1|-|TRBJ1-1
TGCAGCGTTCAGGGAGGAAGCACTGAAGCTTTCTTT
CSVQGGSTEAFF
>-|TRBV6-6|-|TRBJ2-7
TGTGCTACGACAGGGACTTCCTACGAGCAGTACTTC
CATTGTSYEQYF
>few|TRBV12-3/TRBV12-4|-|TRBJ2-7
TGTGCCAGCAGGGGCGGGCTAAACGGCGAGCAGTACTTC
CASRGGLNGEQYF
>-|TRBV19|-|TRBJ1-1
TGTGCCAGTACCCCGGGGTGGTACACTGAAGCTTTCTTT
CASTPGWYTEAFF
>-|TRBV9|-|TRBJ2-1
TGTGCCAGCAGCGTAGATACTCGGGATGAGCAGTTCTTC
CASSVDTRDEQFF
>-|TRBV7-8|-|TRBJ2-7
TGTGCCAGCAGCTTAGTAGGGGCCTATCCCTACGAGCAGTACTTC
CASSLVGAYPYEQYF